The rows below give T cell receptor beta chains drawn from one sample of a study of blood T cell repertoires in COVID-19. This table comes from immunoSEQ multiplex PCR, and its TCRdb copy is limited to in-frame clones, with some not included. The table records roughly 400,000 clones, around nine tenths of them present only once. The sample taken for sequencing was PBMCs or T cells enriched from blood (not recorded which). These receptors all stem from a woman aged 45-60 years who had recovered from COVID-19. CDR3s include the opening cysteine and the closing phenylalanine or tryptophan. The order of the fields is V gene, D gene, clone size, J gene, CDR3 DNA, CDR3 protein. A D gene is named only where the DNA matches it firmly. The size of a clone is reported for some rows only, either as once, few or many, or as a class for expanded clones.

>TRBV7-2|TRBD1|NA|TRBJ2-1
TGTGCCAGCAGCTTAGAGGGGGCTACCTACAATGAGCAGTTCTTC
CASSLEGATYNEQFF
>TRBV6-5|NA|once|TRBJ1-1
TGTGCCAGCAATCCCCCTAAAGGGGCGAACAGTGAAGCTTTCTTT
CASNPPKGANSEAFF
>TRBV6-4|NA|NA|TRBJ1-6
TGTGCCAGCAGTGTCTGGGGAAGGGGGACTTCACCCCTCCACTTT
CASSVWGRGTSPLHF
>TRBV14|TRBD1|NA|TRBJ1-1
TGTGCCAGCAGTCGACAGGGCGGTGGAGCTTTCTTT
CASSRQGGGAFF
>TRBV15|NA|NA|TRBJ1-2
TGTGCCACCAGCTCGACAGTCTATGGCTACACCTTC
CATSSTVYGYTF
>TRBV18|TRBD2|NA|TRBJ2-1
TGTGCCAGCTCACGGACTAGCGGGGGGAGCTCCTACAATGAGCAGTTCTTC
CASSRTSGGSSYNEQFF
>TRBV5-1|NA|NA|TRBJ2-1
TGCGCGAGGTCCGAGGGATACTACAATGAGCAGTTCTTC
CARSEGYYNEQFF
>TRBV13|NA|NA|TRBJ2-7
TGTGCCAGCAGCTTAGGTCGGCAGGAGGCCTCCTACGAGCAGTACTTC
CASSLGRQEASYEQYF
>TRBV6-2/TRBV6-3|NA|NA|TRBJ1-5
TGTGCCAGCAGTTACTCGGCTGAGCCCCAGCATTTT
CASSYSAEPQHF
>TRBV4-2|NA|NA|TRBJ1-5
TGTGCCAGCAGCCAAGAAGAGGGGGTTGTCAATCAGCCCCAGCATTTT
CASSQEEGVVNQPQHF
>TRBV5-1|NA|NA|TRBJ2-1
TGCGCCAGCAGCTTGGAGGCAGGCGGGGCCAATGAGCAGTTCTTC
CASSLEAGGANEQFF
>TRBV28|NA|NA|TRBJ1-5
TGTGCCAGCAGTTCTCCCCTGACAAATAGCAATCAGCCCCAGCATTTT
CASSSPLTNSNQPQHF
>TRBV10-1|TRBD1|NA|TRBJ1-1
TGCGCCAGCAGCGAATCGACAGGGAGTGGTGGAGCTTTCTTT
CASSESTGSGGAFF
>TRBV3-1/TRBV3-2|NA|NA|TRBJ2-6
TGTGCCAGCAGCCAATTTGGCGGGGGACAAAGCTCTGGGGCCAACGTCCTGACTTTC
CASSQFGGGQSSGANVLTF
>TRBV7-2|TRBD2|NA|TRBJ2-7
TGTGCCAGCAGCTTAGGACGTGAGGGACTACTTTCGGAGCAGTACTTC
CASSLGREGLLSEQYF
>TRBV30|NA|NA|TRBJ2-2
TGTGCCTGGAGGAGGACAAGGACGGAGTCCGGGGAGCTGTTTTTT
CAWRRTRTESGELFF
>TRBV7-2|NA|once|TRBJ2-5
TGTGCCAGCAGCTTTACGGGGGAGACCCAGTACTTC
CASSFTGETQYF
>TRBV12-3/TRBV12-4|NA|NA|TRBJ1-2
TGTGCCAGCTCCCGGCCGGGGGTAGATGGCTACACCTTC
CASSRPGVDGYTF
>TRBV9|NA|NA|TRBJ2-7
TGTGCCAGCAGCGGGGGAGTTCCCCACGAGCAGTACTTC
CASSGGVPHEQYF
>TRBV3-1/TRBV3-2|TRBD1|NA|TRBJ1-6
TGTGCCAGCAGCCAAGCTAGGGACAGCGGCTCCTATAATTCACCCCTCCACTTT
CASSQARDSGSYNSPLHF
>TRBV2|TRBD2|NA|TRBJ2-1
TGTGCCAGCAGTGTGCGATTCGAGCGGGGCCCCTTGGGGGAGCAGTTCTTC
CASSVRFERGPLGEQFF
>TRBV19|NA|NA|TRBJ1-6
TGTGCCAGCGGACAGACACATAATTCACCCCTCCACTTT
CASGQTHNSPLHF
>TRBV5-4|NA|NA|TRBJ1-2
TGTGCCAGCACCCGTTCGGGGTTAGGATATGGCTACACCTTC
CASTRSGLGYGYTF
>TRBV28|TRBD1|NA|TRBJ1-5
TGTGCCAGCAGTTTCAACAGGGGATTCAATCAGCCCCAGCATTTT
CASSFNRGFNQPQHF
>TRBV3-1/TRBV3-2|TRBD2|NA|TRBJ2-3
TGTGCCAGCAGAGGGACTAGCGAGGGAGATACGCAGTATTTT
CASRGTSEGDTQYF
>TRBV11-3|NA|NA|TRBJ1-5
TGTGCCAGCAGCGCCCGCGGGGGCTACAATCAGCCCCAGCATTTT
CASSARGGYNQPQHF
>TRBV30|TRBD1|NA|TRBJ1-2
TGTGCCTGGGGGACAGGGGGCAACTATGGCTACACCTTC
CAWGTGGNYGYTF
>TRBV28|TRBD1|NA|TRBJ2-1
TGTGCCAGCAGTTTATGGGTAGGGACAGGGGGCCACAATGAGCAGTTCTTC
CASSLWVGTGGHNEQFF
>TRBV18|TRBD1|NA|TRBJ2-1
TGTGCCAGCTCTCCCGGACAGGACCCCTACAATGAGCAGTTCTTC
CASSPGQDPYNEQFF
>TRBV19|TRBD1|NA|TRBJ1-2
TGTGCCAGTAGTCCCGGGACAGCCTATGGCTACACCTTC
CASSPGTAYGYTF
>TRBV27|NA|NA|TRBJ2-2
TGTGCCACCACCACGGGACAACAGAACACCGGGGAGCTGTTTTTT
CATTTGQQNTGELFF
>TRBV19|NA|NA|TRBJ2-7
TGTGCCAGTAGTTCGGACTACTACGAGCAGTACTTC
CASSSDYYEQYF
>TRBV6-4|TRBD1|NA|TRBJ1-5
TGTGCCAGCAGTTCGACAGGGGGGGAACAGCCCCAGCATTTT
CASSSTGGEQPQHF
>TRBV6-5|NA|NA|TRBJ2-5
TGTGCCAGCAGTTACGTACGGGGTTGGGAGACCCAGTACTTC
CASSYVRGWETQYF
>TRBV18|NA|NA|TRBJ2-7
TGTGCCAGCTCACCCGGTACCTACGAGCAGTACTTC
CASSPGTYEQYF
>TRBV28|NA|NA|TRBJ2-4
TGTGCCAGCAGTTTAGGACAGTTAGCCAAAAACATTCAGTACTTC
CASSLGQLAKNIQYF
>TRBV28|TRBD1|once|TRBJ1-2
TGTGCCAGCAGTTCACGGACAGGGAAAAGTGGCTACACCTTC
CASSSRTGKSGYTF
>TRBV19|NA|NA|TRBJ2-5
TGTGCCAGCTCTTCCAGCCCCAGGTTTTCGGAGACCCAGTACTTC
CASSSSPRFSETQYF